This record concerns one T cell receptor (beta chain) sequence. The antigen is unknown. This table comes from immunoSEQ multiplex PCR, and its TCRdb copy is limited to in-frame clones, with some not included. This table has around 100,000 clones, about nine tenths appearing once. The source of the sample is a study of graft-versus-host responses after intestinal transplantation. Turning to the study itself: Tacrolimus plus steroids were given to all recipients for two to three years, preceded by anti-thymocyte globulin induction.

Study-wide results and limits: Circulating GvH clone levels at their peak were associated with HvG declines (early post-transplant). Recipient marrow contained GvH clones, some of which appeared first in ileum or blood.

Between the trimmed V and J ends, which lost 4 bases and 1 base, there was a span of 13 bases. Germline-derived CDR1 and CDR2 are SGHAT and FQNNGV. This CDR3 is 15 amino acids long. The chain uses TRBV11-2 and TRBJ2-5, with a possible D match to TRBD1 (5 bases). Sequences were derived from unstimulated CD4+ T cells sorted from spleen or lymph node cells, sampled before transplant. This receptor was taken from a human donor who was the organ donor for an intestinal transplant. The CDR3 is CASSSNGQLQETQYF. The CDR3 coding sequence is TGTGCCAGCAGCTCCAACGGACAACTCCAAGAGACCCAGTACTTC.